Shown below are 29 T cell receptor beta chains from a single sample sequenced in a study of shared clonotypes between healthy human individuals. The method was immunoSEQ multiplex PCR; TCRdb's version includes in-frame clones alone and lacks a portion of them. The data show 150,000 to 200,000 clones, with roughly 91% seen just once and more than 0.06% held by the top ten. Sequencing input: naive CD4+ T cells sorted from blood. Subset specified: CD45RA+ positively selected. The source of these receptors is a woman aged 30 to 39 in good health.

The V call is TRBV30, the J call TRBJ2-5; D unclear. The germline V gene has CDR1 GTSNPN and CDR2 SVGIG (reference sequence). With 0 bases removed from V and 5 bases from J, the gap between germline ends came to 7 bases. The CDR3 contains 12 residues. This chain's CDR3 is CAWSVLLETQYF. CDR3 bases: TGTGCCTGGAGTGTCCTCTTGGAGACCCAGTACTTC.

The V and J genes are TRBV28 and TRBJ2-3, with D unresolved. CDR1 and CDR2 from the germline V gene are MDHEN and SYDVKM. The CDR3 covers 12 residues. V gave up 2 bases and J gave up 2 bases, with 2 bases separating them. In DNA form, the CDR3 reads TGTGCCAGCAGTTTAGACACAGATACGCAGTATTTT. Translated, it gives CASSLDTDTQYF.

The chain couples TRBV15 to TRBJ1-2; D is possibly TRBD1 (6 bases). The CDR3 is 15 amino acids. Germline CDR1 LNHNV, CDR2 YYDKDF (reference sequence). The V gene lost 0 bases and the J gene lost 6 bases, with 14 bases spanning the gap. The CDR3 loop reads CATSRDLPQGDGYTF. The DNA of the CDR3 is TGTGCCACCAGCAGAGATCTCCCACAGGGAGATGGCTACACCTTC. Variable domain in full (rest from reference TRBV15 and TRBJ1-2): DAMVIQNPRYQVTQFGKPVTLSCSQTLNHNVMYWYQQKSSQAPKLLFHYYDKDFNNEADTPDNFQSRRPNTSFCFLDIRSPGLGDTAMYLCATSRDLPQGDGYTFGSGTRLTVV.

This rearrangement joins TRBV19 to TRBJ2-1; 8 nucleotides agree with TRBD2. V trimming: 8 bases; J trimming: 6 bases; junction bases outside the gene matches: 12. Germline V gives CDR1 LNHDA, CDR2 SQIVND (reference sequence). The CDR3 length is 15 residues. As DNA, the CDR3 is TGTGCCAGTCTGACTTTAGCGGGAAACGTCAATGAGCAGTTCTTC. As protein: CASLTLAGNVNEQFF.

In its sample, this clone was seen once. The rearrangement links TRBV6-1 to TRBJ2-5, with a possible D match to TRBD1 (5 bases). CDR3 size: 13 residues. V shed 6 bases and J shed 4 bases, with 12 bases lying between them. Germline loops: CDR1 MNHNS, CDR2 SASEGT. DNA of the CDR3: TGTGCCAGCAGGGAACAGGTATCAGAGACCCAGTACTTC. Encoded protein: CASREQVSETQYF.

This chain links TRBV10-3 with TRBJ2-7; D may be TRBD1 (5 bases). V dropped 11 bases and J dropped 3 bases, with 14 bases sitting between them. Germline V gene lookup returns CDR1 ENHRY and CDR2 SYGVKD. This CDR3 region has 12 residues. The CDR3 sequence: CACGHLDYEQYF. Written as DNA, the CDR3 is TGTGCCTGCGGACATCTAGACTACGAGCAGTACTTC.

The chain's CDR3 is CASSLIGIGYTF. CDR3 nucleotides: TGTGCCAGCAGTTTAATCGGGATTGGCTACACCTTC. The genes are TRBV28 and TRBJ1-2, with D unclear. Between the trimmed V and J ends, which lost 2 bases and 7 bases, there was a span of 8 bases. Germline V gives CDR1 MDHEN, CDR2 SYDVKM. The CDR3 covers 12 residues.

The chain recombines TRBV6-5 with TRBJ2-3; tentative D call: TRBD2 (6 bases). Trimming stripped 6 bases from V and 6 bases from J, with 16 bases between. The CDR3 spans 14 residues. Germline V gene data show CDR1 as MNHEY and CDR2 as SVGAGI. This CDR3 reads CASRPGTEDDTQYF. The CDR3 DNA is TGTGCCAGCAGGCCCGGGACTGAGGACGATACGCAGTATTTT.

This chain connects TRBV28 to TRBJ2-7, with D perhaps matching TRBD1 (6 bases). In germline, CDR1 is MDHEN, CDR2 SYDVKM. Trimming removed 5 bases from V and 5 bases from J, with 22 bases in between. This CDR3 has 16 residues. The CDR3: CASSQDGPLGANEQYF. The CDR3 DNA sequence: TGTGCCAGCAGTCAGGACGGGCCCCTGGGGGCTAACGAGCAGTACTTC.

The chain is built from TRBV6-6 and TRBJ1-5, with TRBD1 matching 9 bases. The CDR3 loop spans 16 amino acids. Germline loops: CDR1 MNHNY, CDR2 SVGAGI (reference sequence). J lost 4 bases, V lost 7 bases, and 11 bases had no gene match. This chain's CDR3 is CASKRGVDRGNQPQHF. Here the CDR3 DNA reads TGTGCCAGCAAACGGGGGGTGGACAGGGGTAATCAGCCCCAGCATTTT.

The gene calls are TRBV6-5 and TRBJ2-1, with 7 bases fitting TRBD2. The V gene end was trimmed by 6 bases and the J gene end by 3 bases; junction bases not matched to a gene: 8. The CDR3 sequence is 15 residues long. Germline values: CDR1 MNHEY, CDR2 SVGAGI. The CDR3 here is CASSSSGKIYNEQFF. DNA of the CDR3: TGTGCCAGCAGCTCCAGCGGGAAGATCTACAATGAGCAGTTCTTC.

The rearrangement joins TRBV5-1 to TRBJ2-3, with unresolved D. Germline assignment: CDR1 SGHRS and CDR2 YFSETQ. Between the trimmed V and J ends, which lost 5 bases and 2 bases, there was a span of 12 bases. This CDR3 is built from 14 residues. CDR3 sequence (DNA): TGCGCCAGCAGTGAACCGGGCATCACAGATACGCAGTATTTT. Translation gives CASSEPGITDTQYF.

This clone was seen just once. The V gene is TRBV19, the J gene TRBJ1-1; perhaps TRBD1 as D (5 bases). Per the germline V gene, CDR1 is LNHDA and CDR2 is SQIVND (reference sequence). This CDR3 has 13 amino acids. V was clipped by 3 bases and J by 5 bases, with 10 bases between them. The chain's CDR3 is CASSMRGFTEAFF. The CDR3 bases are TGTGCCAGTAGTATGAGGGGCTTTACTGAAGCTTTCTTT.

V gene TRBV30 combines with J gene TRBJ2-5; D might be TRBD2 (5 bases). The J call could be wrong; TRBJ2-7 is a better fit for the DNA end. Germline V CDR1 and CDR2: GTSNPN, SVGIG (reference sequence). The CDR3 has 15 residues. The CDR3 sequence: CAWSTVDSKRAEQYF. Here the CDR3 DNA reads TGTGCCTGGAGTACAGTAGACTCAAAGAGGGCCGAGCAGTACTTC.

The chain employs TRBV27 and TRBJ2-7; maybe TRBD1 (5 bases). V lost 2 bases and J 6 bases, leaving 14 bases between the germline ends. Looked up from germline, CDR1 is MNHEY and CDR2 is SMNVEV (reference sequence). The CDR3 runs 14 residues. The CDR3 sequence: CASSLGQGRFEQYF. CDR3 DNA sequence: TGTGCCAGCAGTTTAGGGCAGGGTCGCTTCGAGCAGTACTTC.

This clone was picked up one time. V and J are TRBV11-1 and TRBJ2-1, with 7 positions matching TRBD2. CDR3 length: 15 residues. Trimming removed 0 bases from V and 6 bases from J; junction bases left unmatched: 5. In germline, CDR1 is SGHAT, CDR2 FQDESV (reference sequence). This CDR3 reads CASSLAGGPGNEQFF. The CDR3 coding sequence is TGTGCCAGCAGCTTAGCGGGAGGGCCCGGCAATGAGCAGTTCTTC.

This sequence joins TRBV6-5 and TRBJ2-7; D may match TRBD1 or TRBD2 (5 bases each). Trimming removed 8 bases at V and 4 bases at J, with 21 bases between. This CDR3 spans 15 amino acids. The V gene's germline CDR1 is MNHEY and CDR2 SVGAGI. The CDR3 sequence is CASGGAASGDYEQYF. The CDR3 region has the DNA TGTGCCAGCGGGGGAGCCGCGTCAGGAGATTACGAGCAGTACTTC.

The CDR3 nucleotides read TGTGCCAGCAGCTTTATCGGTGGGACTAGCGGGACTTACGAGCAGTACTTC. Protein product: CASSFIGGTSGTYEQYF. The rearrangement links TRBV7-6 to TRBJ2-7, with 13 positions matching TRBD2. Germline V gene sequence: CDR1 SGHVS, CDR2 FNYEAQ. The CDR3 is 17 residues long. V lost 3 bases, J lost 4 bases, and 9 bases stayed unmatched. Using reference TRBV7-6 and TRBJ2-7 for the parts outside the CDR3, the full variable domain is GAGVSQSPRYKVTKRGQDVALRCDPISGHVSLYWYRQALGQGPEFLTYFNYEAQQDKSGLPNDRFSAERPEGSISTLTIQRTEQRDSAMYRCASSFIGGTSGTYEQYFGPGTRLTVT.

This chain connects TRBV6-6 to TRBJ1-1; TRBD1 matches 7 bases. The CDR3 runs to 13 residues. Germline-derived CDR1 and CDR2 are MNHNY and SVGAGI (reference sequence). Unmatched junction bases numbered 2, after V lost 6 bases and J lost 1 base. The CDR3 loop is CASRGQKNTEAFF. The CDR3 coding sequence is TGTGCCAGCAGGGGACAGAAGAACACTGAAGCTTTCTTT.

This chain connects TRBV5-1 to TRBJ1-4; 8 bases agree with TRBD1. Germline assignment: CDR1 SGHRS and CDR2 YFSETQ. V lost 0 bases and J lost 5; bases outside the gene matches: 3. The CDR3 extends over 15 amino acids. CDR3 sequence reads: CASSLGDRKNEKLFF. The CDR3 DNA sequence: TGCGCCAGCAGCTTGGGGGACAGGAAGAATGAAAAACTGTTTTTT.

The chain has TRBV28 and TRBJ2-1; D is possibly TRBD2 (5 bases). The ends were cut back, 2 bases at V and 8 bases at J, with 10 bases in the middle. From germline, CDR1 is MDHEN and CDR2 SYDVKM. The CDR3 totals 13 residues. The CDR3 region has the DNA TGTGCCAGCAGTTTACCGGGAAAAGATGAGCAGTTCTTC. It yields the protein CASSLPGKDEQFF.

This chain connects TRBV18 to TRBJ2-6, with 7 bases lining up with TRBD2. Germline V CDR1 and CDR2: KGHSH, LQKENI. The length of the CDR3 is 16 residues. V lost 1 base to trimming and J lost 2 bases; unmatched junction nucleotides: 2. CDR3 DNA sequence: TGTGCCAGCTCACCACTCGCGGGAGCTGGGGCCAACGTCCTGACTTTC. It encodes CASSPLAGAGANVLTF.

The chain couples TRBV4-1 to TRBJ2-5, with a weak D call TRBD2 (6 bases). Judging by the DNA end, TRBJ2-7 fits better; the J call may be wrong. The CDR3 covers 16 residues. Germline lookup yields CDR1 MGHRA and CDR2 YSYEKL. CDR3 bases: TGCGCCAGCAGCCAAGTAACGATCGGGAGACCCTACGAGCAGTACTTC. Translating gives CASSQVTIGRPYEQYF.

The V gene is TRBV29-1, the J gene TRBJ2-5, with a weak D call TRBD1 (6 bases). The tail of the sequence fits TRBJ2-7 better, so the J call may be wrong. The germline V gene has CDR1 SQVTM and CDR2 ANQGSEA. The CDR3 has 12 residues. The CDR3 sequence: CSGATGYNEQYF. CDR3 nucleotide sequence: TGCAGCGGCGCGACAGGTTATAACGAGCAGTACTTC.

This chain connects TRBV4-3 to TRBJ2-7, with TRBD1 matching 10 bases. CDR1 is LGHNA, CDR2 YSLEER, per germline. The CDR3 totals 15 residues. Trimming took 1 base from V and 4 from J; bases not matched to a gene: 4. The CDR3 region has the DNA TGCGCCAGCAGCCAAGGACAGGGGGCTGGGTACGAGCAGTACTTC. It is translated as CASSQGQGAGYEQYF.

The V call is TRBV11-2, the J call TRBJ1-1; D is perhaps TRBD1 (5 bases). V was clipped by 5 bases and J by 2 bases, with 12 bases between them. This CDR3 is 14 amino acids long. CDR1 is SGHAT, CDR2 FQNNGV, per germline. In DNA, the CDR3 is TGTGCCAGCAGCCCAGACAGCCTAAACACTGAAGCTTTCTTT. Protein product: CASSPDSLNTEAFF.

This rearrangement joins TRBV7-2 to TRBJ1-2; D is unclear. CDR1 is SGHTA and CDR2 is FQGNSA in the germline V gene. The CDR3 loop spans 13 amino acids. Trimming took 6 bases from V and 0 from J, leaving 8 bases between them. CDR3 region: CASRQPSNYGYTF. Written as DNA, the CDR3 is TGTGCCAGCAGACAGCCTTCTAACTATGGCTACACCTTC.

This clone came up a few times. The chain uses TRBV7-8 and TRBJ1-5; TRBD1 might be the D (6 bases). V lost 3 bases, J lost 4 bases, and 13 bases lay in between. CDR1 SGHVS and CDR2 FQNEAQ come from the germline V gene. This CDR3 region has 15 residues. The CDR3 loop is CASSFQGRGNQPQHF. In nucleotides, the CDR3 is TGTGCCAGCAGCTTTCAAGGCAGGGGAAATCAGCCCCAGCATTTT.

The V call is TRBV18, the J call TRBJ2-1; 7 nucleotides line up with TRBD1. This CDR3 is 15 amino acids long. Trimming took 3 bases from V and 2 from J; bases not matched to a gene: 4. Germline V lookup: CDR1 KGHSH, CDR2 LQKENI. The CDR3 is CASSPPGQPYNEQFF. The CDR3 DNA sequence: TGTGCCAGCTCACCGCCGGGACAGCCCTACAATGAGCAGTTCTTC.